This record looks at one T cell receptor (beta chain) sequence and its context. The source of the sample is a study of CD8 T cells in Susac syndrome. Purification of the CD8+ and CD4+ T cells relied on negative isolation, and TEMRA cells underwent FACS enrichment. Random-hexamer reverse transcription was applied to roughly 0.45 to 1 ug RNA. TCRdb used MiXCR to reprocess the immunoSEQ multiplex PCR reads, holding one entry per CDR3 protein. The sample shows more than 200,000 distinct CDR3 sequences, 85% to 95% of them seen only once. The CDR3 runs 15 residues. Deletions cut 8 bases from V and 6 bases from J, with 22 bases between. Looked up from germline, CDR1 is SNHLY and CDR2 is FYNNEI.

This receptor was identified in a human donor with multiple sclerosis. J is TRBJ1-2 and V is TRBV2; D is possibly TRBD1 (6 bases). Sequencing was done on a sample of CD4+ T cells from PBMCs. This CDR3 is CASLRGGGPTDGYTF. CDR3 bases: TGTGCCAGCCTAAGAGGGGGGGGGCCCACGGATGGCTACACCTTC. Looking up the rest from reference TRBV2 and TRBJ1-2 gives the full variable domain: EPEVTQTPSHQVTQMGQEVILRCVPISNHLYFYWYRQILGQKVEFLVSFYNNEISEKSEIFDDQFSVERPDGSNFTLKIRSTKLEDSAMYFCASLRGGGPTDGYTFGSGTRLTVV.